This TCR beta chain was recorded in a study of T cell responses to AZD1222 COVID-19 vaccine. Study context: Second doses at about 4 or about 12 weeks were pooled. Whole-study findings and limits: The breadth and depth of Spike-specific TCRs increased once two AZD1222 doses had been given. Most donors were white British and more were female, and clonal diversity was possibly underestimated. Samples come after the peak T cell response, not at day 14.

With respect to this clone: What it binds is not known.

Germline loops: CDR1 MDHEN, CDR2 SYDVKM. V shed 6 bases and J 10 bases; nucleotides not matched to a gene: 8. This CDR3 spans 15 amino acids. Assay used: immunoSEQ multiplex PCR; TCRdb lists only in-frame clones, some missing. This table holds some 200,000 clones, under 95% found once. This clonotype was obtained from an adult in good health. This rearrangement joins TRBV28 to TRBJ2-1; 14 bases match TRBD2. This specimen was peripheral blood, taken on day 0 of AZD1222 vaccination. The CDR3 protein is CASRMGTSGRTEQFF. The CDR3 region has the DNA TGTGCCAGCAGGATGGGGACTAGCGGGAGAACAGAGCAGTTCTTC.